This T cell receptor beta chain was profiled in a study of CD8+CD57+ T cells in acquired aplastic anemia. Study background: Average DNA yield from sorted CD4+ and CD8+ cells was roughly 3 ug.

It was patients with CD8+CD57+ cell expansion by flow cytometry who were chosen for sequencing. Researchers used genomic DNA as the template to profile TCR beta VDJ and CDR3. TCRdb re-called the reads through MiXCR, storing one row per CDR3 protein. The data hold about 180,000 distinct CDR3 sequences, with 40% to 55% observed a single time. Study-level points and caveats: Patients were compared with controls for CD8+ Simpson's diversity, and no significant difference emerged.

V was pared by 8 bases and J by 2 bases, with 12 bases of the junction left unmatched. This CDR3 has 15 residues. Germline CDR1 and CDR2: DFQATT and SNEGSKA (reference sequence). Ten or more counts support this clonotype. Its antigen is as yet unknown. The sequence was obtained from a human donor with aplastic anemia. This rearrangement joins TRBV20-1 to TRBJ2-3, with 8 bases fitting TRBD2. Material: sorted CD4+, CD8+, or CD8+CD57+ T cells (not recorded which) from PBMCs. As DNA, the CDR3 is TGCAGTTCTAAAAACGGGGGGGCCGTCACAGATACGCAGTATTTT. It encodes CSSKNGGAVTDTQYF.